Presented here are 29 T cell receptor beta chains from one specimen sequenced in a study of T cell responses to AZD1222 COVID-19 vaccine. Sequencing used immunoSEQ multiplex PCR; TCRdb keeps in-frame clones, though not all of them. The repertoire holds roughly 50,000 clones, with about 90% as singletons. The sequences come from peripheral blood, collected on day 0 of AZD1222 vaccination. The receptors here all came from an adult in good health.

This clone turned up a few times. The rearrangement links TRBV2 to TRBJ1-3, with TRBD1 matching over 8 bases. Unmatched junction bases numbered 8, after V lost 6 bases and J lost 4 bases. The germline V gene encodes CDR1 SNHLY and CDR2 FYNNEI. The CDR3 is 15 amino acids. CDR3 sequence: CASRGQGAPGNTIYF. DNA of the CDR3: TGTGCCAGCAGGGGTCAGGGGGCGCCAGGAAACACCATATATTTT.

The chain carries TRBV10-3 and TRBJ2-1; the match to TRBD2 covers 9 bases. CDR1 is ENHRY and CDR2 is SYGVKD in the germline V gene. CDR3 length: 18 residues. V lost 6 bases to trimming and J lost 1 base; unmatched junction nucleotides: 13. CDR3 amino acids: CAIRGTSPNLASYNEQFF. The CDR3, as DNA: TGTGCCATCAGGGGGACTAGCCCCAACCTGGCGTCCTACAATGAGCAGTTCTTC.

The chain links TRBV18 to TRBJ2-3; TRBD1 matches at 11 bases. The CDR3 has 15 amino acids. CDR1 and CDR2 (germline): KGHSH, LQKENI. The junction had 2 bases not matched to a gene; V was cut back by 1 base and J by 5 bases. The CDR3 region has the DNA TGTGCCAGCTCACCACGGGGACAGGGGGGAGATACGCAGTATTTT. Its translation is CASSPRGQGGDTQYF.

The chain carries TRBV18 and TRBJ1-2; perhaps TRBD1 as D (5 bases). Germline CDR1 KGHSH, CDR2 LQKENI. The V end lost 3 bases, the J end lost 4 bases, and 15 bases lay between the germline ends. This CDR3 is 15 amino acids long. The CDR3 region has the DNA TGTGCCAGCTCACCCCAGGGCGAGGGTTCCTATGGCTACACCTTC. Translating gives CASSPQGEGSYGYTF.

The chain combines TRBV18 with TRBJ2-1, with 11 positions matching TRBD1. Trimming at V came to 3 bases and at J to 4 bases, leaving 8 bases not matched to a gene. CDR3 length: 17 residues. Germline V CDR1 and CDR2: KGHSH, LQKENI. CDR3 nucleotide sequence: TGTGCCAGCTCACCTCGGACAGGGGGCATAGGATACAATGAGCAGTTCTTC. Its translation: CASSPRTGGIGYNEQFF.

The chain links TRBV27 to TRBJ2-2; possibly TRBD1 for D (6 bases). CDR1 is MNHEY and CDR2 is SMNVEV in the germline V gene (reference sequence). This CDR3 is 14 amino acids long. V was shortened by 5 bases and J by 3 bases, with 10 bases between the two germline ends. The CDR3 protein is CASSAYRDTGELFF. The CDR3 nucleotides read TGTGCCAGCAGTGCCTACAGGGACACCGGGGAGCTGTTTTTT.

This clone was detected a few times. This chain joins TRBV5-1 and TRBJ2-1; 11 positions match TRBD2. V was clipped by 1 base and J by 3 bases; unmatched bases: 3. The germline V gene has CDR1 SGHRS and CDR2 YFSETQ. The CDR3 contains 16 residues. The CDR3 nucleotides are TGCGCCAGCAGCTTGACCGGGACTAGCGGCTACAATGAGCAGTTCTTC. Protein product: CASSLTGTSGYNEQFF.

The gene calls are TRBV9 and TRBJ2-5; TRBD2 matches at 11 bases. V shed 3 bases, J shed 2 bases, and the junction held 3 bases outside the gene matches. Germline loops: CDR1 SGDLS, CDR2 YYNGEE. This CDR3 comprises 15 residues. The CDR3, as DNA: TGTGCCAGCAGCGCAGGGACTAGCGGTCAAGAGACCCAGTACTTC. Translating gives CASSAGTSGQETQYF.

This clone was detected only once. The chain is built from TRBV27 and TRBJ2-7; D is possibly TRBD2 (5 bases). The V and J ends lost 2 bases and 13 bases respectively, with 21 bases between them. Germline values: CDR1 MNHEY, CDR2 SMNVEV (reference sequence). This CDR3 has 14 residues. CDR3 coding DNA: TGTGCCAGCAGTTTAGTGTCTAGCTGGCCCATGTCTTACTTC. Its translation is CASSLVSSWPMSYF.

The V and J genes are TRBV29-1 and TRBJ1-4; TRBD1 aligns across 9 bases. V was pared by 7 bases and J by 3 bases, with 3 bases of the junction left unmatched. The V gene's germline CDR1 is SQVTM and CDR2 ANQGSEA. The length of the CDR3 is 13 residues. CDR3 region: CSAQGAPNEKLFF. The CDR3 region has the DNA TGCAGCGCACAGGGGGCACCTAATGAAAAACTGTTTTTT.

The V call is TRBV18, the J call TRBJ1-5, with D unresolved. This CDR3 is built from 15 residues. Germline V gives CDR1 KGHSH, CDR2 LQKENI. V was clipped by 3 bases and J by 5 bases, with 14 bases between them. The CDR3 sequence is CASSPTTTADQPQHF. The DNA of the CDR3 is TGTGCCAGCTCACCTACGACCACGGCTGATCAGCCCCAGCATTTT.

The genes are TRBV5-4 and TRBJ2-1; possible D gene TRBD2, 6 bases. The CDR3 totals 15 residues. Germline CDR1 reads SGHNT; CDR2 reads YYREEE (reference sequence). Trimming cost V 1 base and J 7 bases, with 15 bases left between them. Here the CDR3 reads CASSLSLATLNEQFF. The CDR3 DNA reads TGTGCCAGCAGCTTGAGTCTAGCGACTTTGAATGAGCAGTTCTTC.

The chain employs TRBV30 and TRBJ1-4, with unresolved D. The CDR3 has 13 residues. The V gene's germline CDR1 is GTSNPN and CDR2 SVGIG (reference sequence). Trimming took 6 bases from V and 7 from J, leaving 15 bases between them. CDR3 DNA: TGTGCCTGCCTTGGAGTGAGTAGTGAAAAACTGTTTTTT. It is translated as CACLGVSSEKLFF.

The rearrangement uses TRBV29-1 and TRBJ1-1; D remains unclear. There are 13 residues in the CDR3. V was trimmed by 1 base and J by 4 bases, leaving 10 bases between them. Looked up from germline, CDR1 is SQVTM and CDR2 is ANQGSEA. The CDR3 region has the DNA TGCAGCGTTGAAGTCTTTCGGGGCACTGAAGCTTTCTTT. Translation gives CSVEVFRGTEAFF.

A single count supports this clone. This chain uses TRBV2 with TRBJ1-3; tentatively, D is TRBD1 (5 bases). The V gene's germline CDR1 is SNHLY and CDR2 FYNNEI. CDR3 length: 12 residues. Trimming stripped 8 bases from V and 4 bases from J, with 9 bases between. The CDR3, as DNA: TGTGCCAGCGGGGGGAACGGAAACACCATATATTTT. Translated, it gives CASGGNGNTIYF. Full variable domain (outside the CDR3, taken from reference TRBV2 and TRBJ1-3): EPEVTQTPSHQVTQMGQEVILRCVPISNHLYFYWYRQILGQKVEFLVSFYNNEISEKSEIFDDQFSVERPDGSNFTLKIRSTKLEDSAMYFCASGGNGNTIYFGEGSWLTVV.

V usage is TRBV3-1 (or the pseudogene TRBV3-2) and J usage is TRBJ1-2, with D hard to call. The V end lost 4 bases, the J end lost 8 bases, and 11 bases lay between the germline ends. The CDR3 is 12 residues long. The germline CDR1 and CDR2 sequences are LGHDT and YNNKEL (reference sequence). The CDR3 region has the DNA TGTGCCAGCAGCCCCGGGCCCCTGGGCTACACCTTC. Amino acids: CASSPGPLGYTF.

V gene TRBV7-3 combines with J gene TRBJ1-6; no clear D gene. CDR1 and CDR2 from the germline V gene are SGHTA and FQGTGA. The CDR3 is made up of 13 amino acids. Between the trimmed V and J ends, which lost 3 bases and 5 bases, there was a span of 5 bases. The CDR3 protein is CASSFDHNSPLHF. Written as DNA, the CDR3 is TGTGCCAGCAGCTTCGACCATAATTCACCCCTCCACTTT.

This sequence joins TRBV28 and TRBJ1-5; D remains ambiguous. V lost 4 bases and J 1 base, leaving 8 bases between the germline ends. Germline V gene lookup returns CDR1 MDHEN and CDR2 SYDVKM. The CDR3 runs 14 residues. CDR3 amino acids: CASSSGNSNQPQHF. DNA of the CDR3: TGTGCCAGCAGTTCGGGGAACAGCAATCAGCCCCAGCATTTT.

The chain recombines TRBV29-1 with TRBJ2-3, with D maybe TRBD2 (6 bases). The CDR3 has 12 amino acids. Germline V gene sequence: CDR1 SQVTM, CDR2 ANQGSEA. CDR3 DNA sequence: TGCAGTGCGGGAATGGGCACAGATACGCAGTATTTT. Translated, it gives CSAGMGTDTQYF.

DNA of the CDR3: TGTGCCAGTAGTATAGGAGGGACAGGGCATGAAAAACTGTTTTTT. Amino acids: CASSIGGTGHEKLFF. The rearrangement uses TRBV19 and TRBJ1-4; 9 bases align to TRBD1. The CDR3 loop spans 15 amino acids. In germline, CDR1 is LNHDA, CDR2 SQIVND (reference sequence). J was trimmed by 6 bases and V by 1 base; bases with no gene match: 3.

The chain couples TRBV19 to TRBJ1-1; 7 bases are shared with TRBD1. CDR3 size: 13 residues. Germline V gene sequence: CDR1 LNHDA, CDR2 SQIVND (reference sequence). The junction had 8 bases not matched to a gene; V was cut back by 5 bases and J by 8 bases. CDR3 protein: CASSESQGGEAFF. DNA of the CDR3: TGTGCCAGTAGTGAGTCCCAGGGGGGGGAAGCTTTCTTT.

The V call is TRBV2, the J call TRBJ2-2; TRBD2 might be the D (5 bases). V was trimmed by 5 bases and J by 6 bases, leaving 13 bases between them. Germline V gene lookup returns CDR1 SNHLY and CDR2 FYNNEI. CDR3 size: 14 residues. DNA for the CDR3: TGTGCCAGCAGTTTCCTAGGCGGGCCCGGGGAGCTGTTTTTT. Protein sequence: CASSFLGGPGELFF. Drawing the rest from reference TRBV2 and TRBJ2-2, the complete variable domain is EPEVTQTPSHQVTQMGQEVILRCVPISNHLYFYWYRQILGQKVEFLVSFYNNEISEKSEIFDDQFSVERPDGSNFTLKIRSTKLEDSAMYFCASSFLGGPGELFFGEGSRLTVL.

The V gene is TRBV6-5, the J gene TRBJ2-7, with TRBD1 matching 10 bases. The CDR3 is made up of 14 amino acids. The J segment lost 1 base and the V segment lost 8 bases, leaving 5 bases of the junction unmatched. Germline CDR1 and CDR2: MNHEY and SVGAGI. CDR3 coding DNA: TGTGCCAGCCGGCGGGACAGGGGTTCCTACGAGCAGTACTTC. It yields the protein CASRRDRGSYEQYF.

The chain recombines TRBV3-1 (or the pseudogene TRBV3-2) with TRBJ2-1, with TRBD2 identical over 10 bases. The germline V gene has CDR1 LGHDT and CDR2 YNNKEL (reference sequence). This CDR3 is 18 amino acids long. V was pared by 4 bases and J by 5 bases, with 14 bases of the junction left unmatched. The CDR3 DNA reads TGTGCCAGCAGCCCCGGTAGAGGGCTAGCGGGAGTCGACAATGAGCAGTTCTTC. Translated, it gives CASSPGRGLAGVDNEQFF.

The chain is built from TRBV27 and TRBJ1-1; D gene unclear. In germline, CDR1 is MNHEY, CDR2 SMNVEV (reference sequence). The CDR3 consists of 16 residues. Trimming took 0 bases from V and 0 from J, leaving 11 bases between them. This chain's CDR3 is CASSLSSVVLNTEAFF. The CDR3 DNA follows: TGTGCCAGCAGTTTATCGTCGGTCGTGTTGAACACTGAAGCTTTCTTT.

V and J are TRBV12-3 or TRBV12-4 and TRBJ2-3, with D tentatively TRBD2 (5 bases). Trimming removed 7 bases from V and 4 bases from J, with 12 bases in between. The CDR3 has 13 residues. The CDR3 coding sequence is TGTGCCAGCAACACCCTCGGGGCAGATACGCAGTATTTT. Its protein is CASNTLGADTQYF.

The chain joins TRBV6-5 to TRBJ2-2; 7 positions agree with TRBD2. The J segment lost 7 bases and the V segment lost 0 bases, leaving 5 bases of the junction unmatched. The CDR3 is made up of 15 amino acids. Germline V gives CDR1 MNHEY, CDR2 SVGAGI. In DNA, the CDR3 is TGTGCCAGCAGTTACTCGCCAGGCGGGGGCGGGGAGCTGTTTTTT. Encoded protein: CASSYSPGGGGELFF.

About this clone itself: This specimen includes other DNA sequences encoding the same CDR3. The CDR3 DNA is TGTGCCAGCAGCCAAGTGGGGGGGGCCGGGGAGCAGTACTTC. Encoded protein: CASSQVGGAGEQYF. The V gene is TRBV3-1 (or the pseudogene TRBV3-2), the J gene TRBJ2-7, with a tentative D call TRBD2 (7 bases). There are 14 residues in the CDR3. V gave up 1 base and J gave up 7 bases, with 14 bases separating them. Germline V CDR1 and CDR2: LGHDT, YNNKEL (reference sequence).

This clone was counted once. This rearrangement joins TRBV7-9 to TRBJ1-1, with 8 nucleotides matching TRBD1. Germline lookup yields CDR1 SEHNR and CDR2 FQNEAQ (reference sequence). V trimming: 5 bases; J trimming: 1 base; junction bases outside the gene matches: 3. The CDR3 is 14 amino acids. DNA for the CDR3: TGTGCCAGCAGCCAACAGGGGGAGAACACTGAAGCTTTCTTT. This gives the protein CASSQQGENTEAFF.